Described below is a single TCR beta chain sequence and its context. This table comes from immunoSEQ multiplex PCR, and its TCRdb copy is limited to in-frame clones, with some not included. Found here are some 25,000 clones, nearly 80% of them singletons; the top ten hold 30% to 45%. This specimen belongs to a study of PD-1 blockade in classical Hodgkin lymphoma. The CDR3 has 15 residues. Germline assignment: CDR1 LNHDA and CDR2 SQIVND (reference sequence). V was cut by 3 bases and J by 5 bases, with 14 bases left in between. Relapse after autologous stem cell transplantation occurred in every patient, and brentuximab vedotin exposure varied.

This TCR was sampled from a human donor with classical Hodgkin lymphoma. The sample here was peripheral blood mononuclear cells (PBMCs), taken before the second cycle of nivolumab. The chain couples TRBV19 to TRBJ1-5; D is perhaps TRBD1 (5 bases). The CDR3 loop reads CASSMWQGVDQPQHF. DNA for the CDR3: TGTGCCAGTAGTATGTGGCAGGGAGTGGATCAGCCCCAGCATTTT.